This TCR beta chain was sequenced in a study of T cell responses to AZD1222 COVID-19 vaccine. As to this clone: Its specificity is unknown.

Overall study results and limits: Donor demographics were predominantly white British with a female majority; clonal diversity may be underestimated. Unmutated regions of variants are reportedly targeted by nearly half of spike-specific TCRs. Every sample of the repertoires postdated the peak T cell response.

The table came from immunoSEQ multiplex PCR; TCRdb's copy has only in-frame clones and leaves some out. The sample lists 130,000 or so clones, around 90% occurring once. Material: peripheral blood, obtained 28 days after the second dose of the MenACWY control vaccine. The source is an adult who received the MenACWY meningococcal vaccine as a control.

The CDR3 DNA sequence: TGTGCCAGCAGTTTCAGTCTTCAGCCCCAGCATTTT. Translating it yields CASSFSLQPQHF. V usage is TRBV28 and J usage is TRBJ1-5, with D unresolved. Germline CDR1 is MDHEN and CDR2 is SYDVKM. V was trimmed by 3 bases and J by 6 bases, leaving 6 bases between them. This CDR3 region has 12 residues.